The 30 T cell receptor beta chains reported below all come from one sample, sequenced in a study of blood T cell repertoires in COVID-19. Profiled with immunoSEQ multiplex PCR; TCRdb holds only in-frame clones, not every one. The table includes about 400,000 clones, over 75% detected once. Material for sequencing was PBMCs or T cells enriched from blood (not recorded which). These receptors came from a woman aged 25 to 39 who had recovered from COVID-19.

This chain links TRBV7-3 with TRBJ1-1; 7 bases match TRBD1. There are 17 residues in the CDR3. J lost 4 bases, V lost 1 base, and 12 bases had no gene match. Germline values: CDR1 SGHTA, CDR2 FQGTGA. The CDR3 is CASSLRDSPRLGTEAFF. In DNA, the CDR3 is TGTGCCAGCAGCTTAAGGGACAGCCCGAGGTTAGGCACTGAAGCTTTCTTT.

The chain uses TRBV10-2 and TRBJ1-2, with D possibly TRBD1 on 5 matching bases. CDR1 and CDR2 from the germline V gene are WSHSY and SAAADI. V was clipped by 3 bases and J by 6 bases, with 14 bases between them. This CDR3 is 14 amino acids long. The CDR3 DNA is TGCGCCAGCAGTGACGTTGGGTCGGGGGATGGCTACACCTTC. It is translated as CASSDVGSGDGYTF.

V and J are TRBV4-2 and TRBJ2-1; 9 nucleotides agree with TRBD2. With 5 bases clipped from V and 0 bases from J, the junction kept 14 bases outside the gene matches. Germline assignment: CDR1 LGHNA and CDR2 YNFKEQ. The CDR3 is made up of 19 amino acids. CDR3 in amino acids: CASSIRGGLAGPSYNEQFF. The CDR3 DNA sequence: TGTGCCAGCAGCATCCGAGGCGGTCTAGCGGGACCCTCCTACAATGAGCAGTTCTTC.

The V gene is TRBV10-3, the J gene TRBJ1-4; no definite D call. Per germline, CDR1 ENHRY and CDR2 SYGVKD. This CDR3 has 15 residues. The ends were cut back, 2 bases at V and 7 bases at J, with 14 bases in the middle. The CDR3 sequence is CAISEGYTRGEKLFF. In DNA, the CDR3 is TGTGCCATCAGTGAGGGGTACACTCGAGGTGAAAAACTGTTTTTT.

Notes on this clone: The sample holds other DNA sequences that translate to the same CDR3. This chain uses TRBV11-2 with TRBJ1-3; TRBD1 agrees at 7 bases. Germline V gene data show CDR1 as SGHAT and CDR2 as FQNNGV. Losses at the gene ends were 4 bases for V and 4 bases for J; bases not matched to a gene: 1. The CDR3 is 13 amino acids. CDR3 sequence: CASSSDRGNTIYF. CDR3 DNA sequence: TGTGCCAGCAGCTCGGACAGGGGAAACACCATATATTTT.

CDR3 sequence (DNA): TGTGCCAGCAGGGGGACAGGGGTTGGTTCACCCCTCCACTTT. It specifies CASRGTGVGSPLHF. The V and J genes are TRBV2 and TRBJ1-6; TRBD1 aligns across 10 bases. CDR3 length: 14 amino acids. Germline V gives CDR1 SNHLY, CDR2 FYNNEI. V was clipped by 6 bases and J by 9 bases; unmatched bases: 5.

The rearrangement joins TRBV28 to TRBJ1-5; TRBD1 matches at 7 bases. Germline-derived CDR1 and CDR2 are MDHEN and SYDVKM. V lost 5 bases, J lost 0 bases, and 7 bases stayed unmatched. This CDR3 comprises 16 residues. CDR3: CASSTRQGFSNQPQHF. DNA for the CDR3: TGTGCCAGCAGTACCCGACAGGGTTTTAGCAATCAGCCCCAGCATTTT.

The chain recombines TRBV14 with TRBJ1-4; no clear D gene. The germline CDR1 and CDR2 sequences are SGHDN and FVKESK. This CDR3 has 17 residues. V was shortened by 0 bases and J by 2 bases, with 13 bases between the two germline ends. In DNA form, the CDR3 reads TGTGCCAGCAGCCAAGATTACGGGTTCGGTACTAATGAAAAACTGTTTTTT. This encodes CASSQDYGFGTNEKLFF.

The sample holds a few counts of this clone. The V and J genes are TRBV19 and TRBJ2-2; 12 bases map to TRBD1. The germline V gene encodes CDR1 LNHDA and CDR2 SQIVND (reference sequence). The CDR3 sequence is 16 residues long. Germline trimming cut 10 bases from V and 4 bases from J; bases unmatched to any gene: 10. CDR3 amino acids: CATRRAGQGATGELFF. The CDR3 nucleotides are TGTGCCACTCGACGGGCGGGACAGGGGGCCACCGGGGAGCTGTTTTTT.

V usage is TRBV15 and J usage is TRBJ1-1, with D possibly being TRBD1 (5 bases). The germline V and J ends were trimmed by 1 base and 0 bases, with 6 bases remaining between them. The CDR3 loop spans 14 amino acids. CDR1 is LNHNV and CDR2 is YYDKDF in the germline V gene (reference sequence). Here the CDR3 reads CATSRGGLNTEAFF. The CDR3 DNA is TGTGCCACCAGCAGAGGGGGCCTGAACACTGAAGCTTTCTTT.

The V call is TRBV11-2, the J call TRBJ1-2; D is unclear. CDR3 length equals 13 residues. The V gene's germline CDR1 is SGHAT and CDR2 FQNNGV. With 1 base removed from V and 8 bases from J, the gap between germline ends came to 11 bases. CDR3: CASSLAEGRGYTF. CDR3 in DNA: TGTGCCAGCAGCTTAGCAGAGGGCAGGGGCTACACCTTC.

The chain has TRBV21-1 and TRBJ1-2; the table's D call TRBD1 went unverified against the DNA. TRBV21-1 is a listed pseudogene. This CDR3 has 13 amino acids. Here the CDR3 reads CASSKKGNYGYTF. CDR3 DNA sequence: TGTGCCAGCAGCAAGAAGGGGAACTATGGCTACACCTTC.

The chain has TRBV15 and TRBJ1-4; TRBD1 aligns across 8 bases. V shed 3 bases, J shed 8 bases, and the junction held 8 bases outside the gene matches. The germline gives CDR1 LNHNV, CDR2 YYDKDF (reference sequence). The CDR3 totals 15 residues. The CDR3 DNA follows: TGTGCCACCAGCAGTGATCGGAACAGGGGGGAAAAACTGTTTTTT. Translated: CATSSDRNRGEKLFF.

This clone was seen only once. The chain employs TRBV18 and TRBJ1-2; D unresolved. Germline V gene data show CDR1 as KGHSH and CDR2 as LQKENI. Trimming cost V 2 bases and J 6 bases, with 22 bases left between them. The CDR3 covers 17 residues. CDR3 residues: CASSPMEGSGYADGYTF. The CDR3 nucleotides read TGTGCCAGCTCACCAATGGAGGGTTCGGGTTATGCTGATGGCTACACCTTC.

Only a few counts were recorded for this clone. The rearrangement joins TRBV5-1 to TRBJ2-2; 7 nucleotides match TRBD1. The CDR3 is 16 amino acids. V lost 2 bases, J lost 4 bases, and 8 bases stayed unmatched. Germline-derived CDR1 and CDR2 are SGHRS and YFSETQ. The CDR3 DNA reads as TGCGCCAGCAGCTTACAGGGGTTCTCGGGCACCGGGGAGCTGTTTTTT. Translating gives CASSLQGFSGTGELFF. Full variable domain (remainder filled in from reference TRBV5-1 and TRBJ2-2): KAGVTQTPRYLIKTRGQQVTLSCSPISGHRSVSWYQQTPGQGLQFLFEYFSETQRNKGNFPGRFSGRQFSNSRSEMNVSTLELGDSALYLCASSLQGFSGTGELFFGEGSRLTVL.

This chain connects TRBV4-1 to TRBJ1-5; 9 bases align to TRBD1. The ends lost 2 bases at V and 5 bases at J; junction bases unmatched: 4. Looked up from germline, CDR1 is MGHRA and CDR2 is YSYEKL. CDR3 size: 15 residues. As DNA, the CDR3 is TGCGCCAGCAGCCAAAGACAGGGGGAATATCAGCCCCAGCATTTT. Residues: CASSQRQGEYQPQHF.

The chain employs TRBV10-2 and TRBJ1-4; 7 bases are shared with TRBD1. In germline, CDR1 is WSHSY, CDR2 SAAADI. CDR3 length: 15 amino acids. The trim removed 2 bases at V and 7 bases at J, leaving 7 bases unmatched. In DNA, the CDR3 is TGCGCCAGCAGTGAGCCTCAGGGGGTCGGTGAAAAACTGTTTTTT. Its translation: CASSEPQGVGEKLFF.

This clone was counted a single time. The gene calls are TRBV10-3 and TRBJ2-3; 11 positions agree with TRBD2. The CDR3 length is 15 residues. Germline CDR1 reads ENHRY; CDR2 reads SYGVKD. Unmatched junction bases numbered 8, after V lost 7 bases and J lost 5 bases. CDR3 nucleotides: TGTGCCATCACCCCGACTAGCGGGATAGGAGATACGCAGTATTTT. Translating it yields CAITPTSGIGDTQYF.

This chain uses TRBV5-8 with TRBJ2-1, with 13 bases aligning to TRBD2. Germline V CDR1 and CDR2: SGHTS, YDEGEE. This CDR3 comprises 17 residues. The V gene end was trimmed by 0 bases and the J gene end by 4 bases; junction bases not matched to a gene: 4. CDR3 protein: CASSLEGLAGVYNEQFF. CDR3 nucleotide sequence: TGTGCCAGCAGCTTGGAAGGACTAGCGGGGGTATACAATGAGCAGTTCTTC.

This chain joins TRBV27 and TRBJ2-2; D ambiguous. There are 18 residues in the CDR3. Germline V gene sequence: CDR1 MNHEY, CDR2 SMNVEV (reference sequence). With 5 bases removed from V and 0 bases from J, the gap between germline ends came to 19 bases. The CDR3 bases are TGTGCCAGCAGTCAACGGCCCGTGAGACACTCGAACACCGGGGAGCTGTTTTTT. It codes for CASSQRPVRHSNTGELFF.

The CDR3 DNA follows: TGCGCCAGCAGCTGGATGACATCACCGAACGCCTACGAGCAGTACTTC. Translated: CASSWMTSPNAYEQYF. The J gene is TRBJ2-7, the V gene TRBV5-1; D is ambiguous. Trimming cost V 3 bases and J 2 bases, with 18 bases left between them. The CDR3 has 16 amino acids. CDR1 and CDR2 from the germline V gene are SGHRS and YFSETQ.

The J gene is TRBJ2-7, the V gene TRBV10-1; no clear D gene. CDR1 WNHNN and CDR2 SYGVQD come from the germline V gene (reference sequence). The CDR3 has 13 residues. Trimming removed 4 bases from V and 1 base from J, with 8 bases in between. In nucleotides, the CDR3 is TGCGCCAGCAGTGCGTCAGCTTCCTACGAGCAGTACTTC. Translating it yields CASSASASYEQYF.

The V gene is TRBV6-4, the J gene TRBJ1-2, with TRBD1 matching over 11 bases. The V gene end was trimmed by 6 bases and the J gene end by 7 bases; junction bases not matched to a gene: 10. The CDR3 is 15 residues long. The germline V gene encodes CDR1 MRHNA and CDR2 SNTAGT. CDR3 bases: TGTGCCAGCAGCGCCGGGACAGGGGGTCTGGGTGGCTACACCTTC. It translates to CASSAGTGGLGGYTF.

This clone was recorded a few times. V gene TRBV5-1 combines with J gene TRBJ2-7; TRBD1 matches at 7 bases. Germline CDR1 reads SGHRS; CDR2 reads YFSETQ. The length of the CDR3 is 14 residues. V dropped 4 bases and J dropped 6; count of bases not matched to a gene: 10. The CDR3 loop is CASSPDRARLEQYF. In DNA, the CDR3 is TGCGCCAGCAGCCCTGACAGGGCGCGTCTCGAGCAGTACTTC.

The chain employs TRBV11-3 and TRBJ2-3; 9 bases are shared with TRBD2. This CDR3 has 15 amino acids. The junction had 5 bases not matched to a gene; V was cut back by 2 bases and J by 5 bases. Germline CDR1 SGHNT, CDR2 YENEEA. The CDR3 DNA follows: TGTGCCAGCAGCTTAAGGGCTAGCGGGATAGATACGCAGTATTTT. Its protein is CASSLRASGIDTQYF.

V gene TRBV5-1 combines with J gene TRBJ2-5; D ambiguous. Germline V gives CDR1 SGHRS, CDR2 YFSETQ. The V end was cut by 0 bases, the J end by 3 bases, with 6 bases between. This CDR3 spans 13 amino acids. CDR3 in DNA: TGCGCCAGCAGCTTGGACTCCAAAGAGACCCAGTACTTC. Translated: CASSLDSKETQYF.

The chain combines TRBV18 with TRBJ2-7; perhaps TRBD1 as D (5 bases). The V gene's germline CDR1 is KGHSH and CDR2 LQKENI. With 3 bases removed from V and 6 bases from J, the gap between germline ends came to 12 bases. CDR3 length equals 13 residues. The CDR3: CASSPSETAEQYF. DNA of the CDR3: TGTGCCAGCTCACCGTCCGAGACAGCCGAGCAGTACTTC.

V gene TRBV12-3 or TRBV12-4 combines with J gene TRBJ2-3; D remains unclear. V was pared by 5 bases and J by 2 bases, with 8 bases between. The CDR3 is 13 residues long. CDR3 in DNA: TGTGCCAGCAGTACATCATCCACAGATACGCAGTATTTT. Protein product: CASSTSSTDTQYF.

The rearrangement links TRBV5-1 to TRBJ1-2; 7 bases agree with TRBD1. CDR3 length: 15 residues. Losses at the gene ends were 5 bases for V and 3 bases for J; bases not matched to a gene: 10. CDR1 and CDR2 from the germline V gene are SGHRS and YFSETQ. The CDR3 DNA follows: TGCGCCAGCAGTTCGGTCCCGGGACAGTACTATGGCTACACCTTC. Residues: CASSSVPGQYYGYTF. Full variable domain (outside the CDR3, taken from reference TRBV5-1 and TRBJ1-2): KAGVTQTPRYLIKTRGQQVTLSCSPISGHRSVSWYQQTPGQGLQFLFEYFSETQRNKGNFPGRFSGRQFSNSRSEMNVSTLELGDSALYLCASSSVPGQYYGYTFGSGTRLTVV.

V gene TRBV3-1 (or the pseudogene TRBV3-2) combines with J gene TRBJ2-7, with a weak D call TRBD2 (5 bases). The CDR3 is 13 residues long. The V and J ends lost 1 base and 6 bases respectively, with 10 bases between them. The germline gives CDR1 LGHDT, CDR2 YNNKEL (reference sequence). The CDR3 DNA reads TGTGCCAGCAGCCAAGGGACTCGCTCCGAGCAGTACTTC. This sequence encodes CASSQGTRSEQYF.